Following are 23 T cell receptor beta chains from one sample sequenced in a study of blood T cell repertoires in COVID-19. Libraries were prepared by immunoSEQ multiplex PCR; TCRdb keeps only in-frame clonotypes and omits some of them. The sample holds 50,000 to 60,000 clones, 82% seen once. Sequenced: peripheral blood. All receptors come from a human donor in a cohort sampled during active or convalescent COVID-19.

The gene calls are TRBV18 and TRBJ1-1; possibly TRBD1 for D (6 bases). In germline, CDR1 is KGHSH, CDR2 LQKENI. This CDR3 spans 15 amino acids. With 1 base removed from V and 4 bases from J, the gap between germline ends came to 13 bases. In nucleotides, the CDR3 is TGTGCCAGCTCACCACAGGGGGTAGGGAGCACTGAAGCTTTCTTT. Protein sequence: CASSPQGVGSTEAFF.

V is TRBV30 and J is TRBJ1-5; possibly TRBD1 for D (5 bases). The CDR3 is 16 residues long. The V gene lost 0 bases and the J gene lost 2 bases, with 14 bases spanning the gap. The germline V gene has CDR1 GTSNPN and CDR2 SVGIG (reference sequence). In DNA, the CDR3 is TGTGCCTGGAGTGTACGGTTCAACAGGCGCAATCAGCCCCAGCATTTT. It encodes CAWSVRFNRRNQPQHF.

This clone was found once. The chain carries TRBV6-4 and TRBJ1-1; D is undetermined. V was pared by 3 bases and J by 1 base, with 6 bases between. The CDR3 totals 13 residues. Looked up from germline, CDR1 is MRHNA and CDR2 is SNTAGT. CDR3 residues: CASSEEGNTEAFF. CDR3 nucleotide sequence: TGTGCCAGCAGTGAAGAGGGGAACACTGAAGCTTTCTTT.

CDR3 loop: CASSPRTGGHTEAFF. The CDR3 DNA reads TGTGCCAGTAGCCCGCGGACAGGGGGGCATACTGAAGCTTTCTTT. V is TRBV19 and J is TRBJ1-1, with TRBD1 identical over 10 bases. The J segment lost 5 bases and the V segment lost 6 bases, leaving 9 bases of the junction unmatched. The CDR3 sequence is 15 residues long. CDR1 is LNHDA and CDR2 is SQIVND in the germline V gene (reference sequence).

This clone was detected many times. As DNA, the CDR3 is TGTGCCACCAGTCCCGGGGGGGCCCGGGACAATGAGCAGTTCTTC. This sequence encodes CATSPGGARDNEQFF. The chain joins TRBV24-1 to TRBJ2-1, with TRBD2 matching over 8 bases. V was pared by 6 bases and J by 5 bases, with 8 bases of the junction left unmatched. Per the germline V gene, CDR1 is KGHDR and CDR2 is SFDVKD. This CDR3 is built from 15 residues.

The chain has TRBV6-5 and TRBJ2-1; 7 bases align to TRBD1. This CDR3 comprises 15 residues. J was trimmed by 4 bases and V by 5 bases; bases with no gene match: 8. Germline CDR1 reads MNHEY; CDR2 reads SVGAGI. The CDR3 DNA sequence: TGTGCCAGCAGTAAGGCCAGGGGGACATACAATGAGCAGTTCTTC. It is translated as CASSKARGTYNEQFF.

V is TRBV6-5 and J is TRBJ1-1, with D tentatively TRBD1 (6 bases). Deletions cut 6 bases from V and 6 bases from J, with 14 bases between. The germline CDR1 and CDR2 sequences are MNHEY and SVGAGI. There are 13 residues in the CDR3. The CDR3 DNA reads TGTGCCAGCAGAGCAGGGGATGGGTCTGAAGCTTTCTTT. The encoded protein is CASRAGDGSEAFF.

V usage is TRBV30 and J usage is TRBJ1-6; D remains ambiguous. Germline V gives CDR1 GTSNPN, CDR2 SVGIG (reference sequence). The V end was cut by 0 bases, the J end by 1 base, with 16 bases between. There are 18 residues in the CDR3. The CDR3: CAWSVGPSPRSYNSPLHF. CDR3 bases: TGTGCCTGGAGTGTGGGTCCTTCCCCGCGGTCCTATAATTCACCCCTCCACTTT.

The CDR3 loop reads CASSSLIAGGDLYNEQFF. The CDR3 bases are TGTGCCAGCAGTTCTTTAATAGCGGGGGGTGATTTGTACAATGAGCAGTTCTTC. The chain combines TRBV27 with TRBJ2-1; the match to TRBD2 covers 10 bases. Trimming cost V 4 bases and J 4 bases; bases outside gene matches: 13. CDR3 length: 18 residues. The germline gives CDR1 MNHEY, CDR2 SMNVEV (reference sequence).

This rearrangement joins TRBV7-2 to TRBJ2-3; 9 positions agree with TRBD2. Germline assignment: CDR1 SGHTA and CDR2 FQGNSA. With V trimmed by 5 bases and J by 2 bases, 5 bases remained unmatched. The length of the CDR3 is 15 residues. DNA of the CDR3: TGTGCCAGCAGCCGGGTAGCGGGGGACACAGATACGCAGTATTTT. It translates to CASSRVAGDTDTQYF.

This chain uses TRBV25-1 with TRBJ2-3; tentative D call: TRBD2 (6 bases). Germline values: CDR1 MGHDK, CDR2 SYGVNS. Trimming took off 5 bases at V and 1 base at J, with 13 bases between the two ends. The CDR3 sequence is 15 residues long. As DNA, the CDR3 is TGTGCCAGCAGTCCGCCGGGGGAGGGCACAGATACGCAGTATTTT. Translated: CASSPPGEGTDTQYF.

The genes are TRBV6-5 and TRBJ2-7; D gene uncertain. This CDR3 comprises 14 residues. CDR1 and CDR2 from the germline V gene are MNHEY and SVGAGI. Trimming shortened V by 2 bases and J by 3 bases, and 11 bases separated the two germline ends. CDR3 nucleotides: TGTGCCAGCAGTTACGGTCAGTTTCTCTACGAGCAGTACTTC. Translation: CASSYGQFLYEQYF.

The chain's CDR3 is CASSDETAEGSSYNSPLHF. CDR3 nucleotides: TGTGCCAGCAGTGACGAGACAGCGGAGGGAAGCTCCTATAATTCACCCCTCCACTTT. The rearrangement links TRBV21-1 to TRBJ1-6. TRBV21-1 is reported as a pseudogene. This CDR3 is 19 amino acids long.

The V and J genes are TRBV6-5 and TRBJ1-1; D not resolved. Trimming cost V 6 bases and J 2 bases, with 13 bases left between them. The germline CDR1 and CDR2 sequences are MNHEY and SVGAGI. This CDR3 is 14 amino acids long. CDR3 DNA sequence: TGTGCCAGCAGGCGGGCAGAGCATAACACTGAAGCTTTCTTT. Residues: CASRRAEHNTEAFF.

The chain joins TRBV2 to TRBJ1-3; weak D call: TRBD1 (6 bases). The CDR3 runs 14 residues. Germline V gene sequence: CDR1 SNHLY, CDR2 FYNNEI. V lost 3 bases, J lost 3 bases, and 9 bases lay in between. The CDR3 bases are TGTGCCAGCAGTGAGCCAGGGGTTGGAAACACCATATATTTT. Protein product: CASSEPGVGNTIYF.

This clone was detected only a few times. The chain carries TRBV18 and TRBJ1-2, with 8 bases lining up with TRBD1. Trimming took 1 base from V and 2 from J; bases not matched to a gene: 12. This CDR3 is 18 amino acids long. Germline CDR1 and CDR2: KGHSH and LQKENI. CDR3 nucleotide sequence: TGTGCCAGCTCACCACTTGAGGTAGACAGGGGAAGCAACTATGGCTACACCTTC. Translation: CASSPLEVDRGSNYGYTF.

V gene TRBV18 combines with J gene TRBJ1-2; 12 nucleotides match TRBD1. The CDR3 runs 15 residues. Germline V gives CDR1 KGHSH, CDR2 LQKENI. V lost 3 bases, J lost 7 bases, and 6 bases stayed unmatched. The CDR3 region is CASSPPGQGAAGYTF. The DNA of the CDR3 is TGTGCCAGCTCACCGCCGGGACAGGGGGCGGCTGGCTACACCTTC.

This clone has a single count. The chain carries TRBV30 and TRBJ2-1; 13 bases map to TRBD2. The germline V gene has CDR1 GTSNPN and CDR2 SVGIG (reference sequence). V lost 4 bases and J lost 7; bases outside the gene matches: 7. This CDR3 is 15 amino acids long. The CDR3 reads CAWNRLAGGSNEQFF. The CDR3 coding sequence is TGTGCCTGGAATAGACTAGCGGGGGGTTCGAATGAGCAGTTCTTC.

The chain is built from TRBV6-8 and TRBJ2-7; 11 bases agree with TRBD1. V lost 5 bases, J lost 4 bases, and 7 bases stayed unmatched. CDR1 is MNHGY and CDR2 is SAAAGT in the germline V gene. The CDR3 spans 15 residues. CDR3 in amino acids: CASSRWTGGRYEQYF. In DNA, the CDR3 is TGTGCCAGCAGTCGCTGGACAGGGGGCCGATACGAGCAGTACTTC.

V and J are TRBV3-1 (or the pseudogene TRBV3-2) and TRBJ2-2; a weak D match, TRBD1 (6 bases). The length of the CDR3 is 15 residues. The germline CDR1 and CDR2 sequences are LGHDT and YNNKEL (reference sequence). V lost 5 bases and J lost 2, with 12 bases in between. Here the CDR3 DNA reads TGTGCCAGCAGCGACCGGACAGTCAACACCGGGGAGCTGTTTTTT. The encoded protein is CASSDRTVNTGELFF.

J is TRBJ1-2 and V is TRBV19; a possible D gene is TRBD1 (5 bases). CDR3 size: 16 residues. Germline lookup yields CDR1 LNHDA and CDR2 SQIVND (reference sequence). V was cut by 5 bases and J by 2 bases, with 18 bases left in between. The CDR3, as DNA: TGTGCCAGTAGTTTCCTCGGCGGCAGGGCGAACTATGGCTACACCTTC. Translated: CASSFLGGRANYGYTF.

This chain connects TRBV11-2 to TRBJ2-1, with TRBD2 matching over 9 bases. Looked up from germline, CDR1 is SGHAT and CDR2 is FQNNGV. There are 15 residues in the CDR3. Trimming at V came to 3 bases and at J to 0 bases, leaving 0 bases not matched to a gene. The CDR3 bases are TGTGCCAGCAGCTTGACTAGCGGCTCCTACAATGAGCAGTTCTTC. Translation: CASSLTSGSYNEQFF.

The CDR3 DNA follows: TGTGCCACCGGGAGGGGGCTAGCGGGGGATACGCAGTATTTT. It encodes CATGRGLAGDTQYF. V usage is TRBV5-4 and J usage is TRBJ2-3, with 9 bases that match TRBD2. Per germline, CDR1 SGHNT and CDR2 YYREEE (reference sequence). The CDR3 covers 14 residues. V lost 9 bases and J lost 6; bases outside the gene matches: 11.